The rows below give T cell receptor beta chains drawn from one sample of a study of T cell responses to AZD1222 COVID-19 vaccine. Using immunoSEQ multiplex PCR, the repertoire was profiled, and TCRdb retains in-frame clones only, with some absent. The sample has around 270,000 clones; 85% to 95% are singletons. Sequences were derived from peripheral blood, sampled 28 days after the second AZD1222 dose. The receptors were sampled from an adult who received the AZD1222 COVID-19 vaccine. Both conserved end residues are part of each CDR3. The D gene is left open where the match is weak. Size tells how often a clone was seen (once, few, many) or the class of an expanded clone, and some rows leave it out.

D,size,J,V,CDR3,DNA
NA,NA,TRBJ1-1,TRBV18,CASSPAGNTEAFF,TGTGCCAGCTCACCTGCGGGGAACACTGAAGCTTTCTTT
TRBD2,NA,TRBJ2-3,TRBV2,CASRETRGEGLYF,TGTGCCAGCAGAGAGACCCGGGGGGAGGGCCTGTATTTT
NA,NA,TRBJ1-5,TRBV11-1,CASSLDGNQPQHF,TGTGCCAGCAGCTTAGATGGAAATCAGCCCCAGCATTTT
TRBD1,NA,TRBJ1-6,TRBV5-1,CASSPGTGGSYNSPLHF,TGCGCCAGCAGCCCGGGGACAGGAGGATCCTATAATTCACCCCTCCACTTT
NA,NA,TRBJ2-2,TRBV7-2,CASTVVGTRGTGELFF,TGTGCCAGCACTGTTGTCGGGACTCGAGGGACCGGGGAGCTGTTTTTT
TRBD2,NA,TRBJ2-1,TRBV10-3,CAISEGSGGPTSYNEQFF,TGTGCCATCAGTGAGGGGAGCGGGGGCCCAACCTCCTACAATGAGCAGTTCTTC
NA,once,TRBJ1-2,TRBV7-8,CASSDRTAFNYGYTF,TGTGCCAGCAGCGACCGGACAGCCTTTAACTATGGCTACACCTTC
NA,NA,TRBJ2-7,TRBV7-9,CASSHVLRAKSEQYF,TGTGCCAGCAGCCACGTACTCCGGGCTAAAAGTGAGCAGTACTTC
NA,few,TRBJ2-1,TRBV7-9,CASSLERGAIPNEQFF,TGTGCCAGCAGCTTAGAAAGGGGGGCGATCCCCAATGAGCAGTTCTTC
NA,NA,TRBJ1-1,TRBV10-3,CAISGTGLEAFF,TGTGCCATCAGCGGTACAGGGCTTGAAGCTTTCTTT
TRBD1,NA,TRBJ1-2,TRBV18,CASSSGQIFQGYGYTF,TGTGCCAGCTCATCGGGACAGATTTTTCAGGGGTATGGCTACACCTTC
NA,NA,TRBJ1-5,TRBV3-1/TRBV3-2,CASSQPGQPQHF,TGTGCCAGCAGCCAGCCAGGTCAGCCCCAGCATTTT
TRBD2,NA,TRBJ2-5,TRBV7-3,CASSLSGGRETQYF,TGTGCCAGCAGCTTAAGCGGGGGGCGTGAGACCCAGTACTTC
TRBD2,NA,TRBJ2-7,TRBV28,CASSFPGGPQYEQYF,TGTGCCAGCAGTTTCCCGGGGGGGCCTCAATACGAGCAGTACTTC
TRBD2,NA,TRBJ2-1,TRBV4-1,CASSQGIAGGPYNEQFF,TGCGCCAGCAGCCAAGGGATAGCGGGGGGGCCTTACAATGAGCAGTTCTTC
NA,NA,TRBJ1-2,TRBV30,CAWSRTKAGYGYTF,TGTGCCTGGAGTAGGACAAAAGCGGGCTATGGCTACACCTTC
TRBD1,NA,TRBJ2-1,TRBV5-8,CASSRRQGTLNEQFF,TGTGCCAGCAGCCGTAGACAGGGGACCCTTAATGAGCAGTTCTTC
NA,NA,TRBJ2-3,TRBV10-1,CASSAGGPSQYF,TGCGCCAGCAGTGCCGGAGGCCCCTCGCAGTATTTT
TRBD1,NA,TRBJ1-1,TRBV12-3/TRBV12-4,CASRGQGGTEAFF,TGTGCCAGCAGGGGACAGGGAGGAACTGAAGCTTTCTTT
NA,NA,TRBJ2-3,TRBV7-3,CASSPGPRDTQYF,TGTGCCAGCAGCCCGGGACCCCGGGATACGCAGTATTTT
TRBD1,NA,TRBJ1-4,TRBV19,CASSTLTGVNEKLFF,TGTGCCAGTAGTACGCTGACAGGGGTGAATGAAAAACTGTTTTTT
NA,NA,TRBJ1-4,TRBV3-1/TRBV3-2,CASSQELVATNEKLFF,TGTGCCAGCAGCCAAGAATTAGTCGCAACTAATGAAAAACTGTTTTTT
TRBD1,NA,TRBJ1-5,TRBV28,CASFGTDSNQPQHF,TGTGCCAGCTTTGGGACAGATAGCAATCAGCCCCAGCATTTT
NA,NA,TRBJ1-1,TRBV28,CASTANTEAFF,TGTGCCAGCACCGCGAACACTGAAGCTTTCTTT
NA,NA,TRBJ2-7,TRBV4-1,CASSQDLEGEQYF,TGCGCCAGCAGCCAAGATCTCGAGGGCGAGCAGTACTTC
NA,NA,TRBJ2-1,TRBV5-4,CASSPTYLGGTVNEQFF,TGTGCCAGCAGCCCCACCTATCTGGGGGGTACAGTGAATGAGCAGTTCTTC
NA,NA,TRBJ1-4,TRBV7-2,CASSLARPEKLFF,TGTGCCAGCAGCTTAGCGCGTCCCGAAAAACTGTTTTTT
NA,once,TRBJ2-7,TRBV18,CASSPRGGGSYEQYF,TGTGCCAGCTCACCACGAGGGGGGGGCTCCTACGAGCAGTACTTC
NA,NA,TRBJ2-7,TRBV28,CASSFGLAYEQYF,TGTGCCAGCAGTTTTGGACTTGCCTACGAGCAGTACTTC
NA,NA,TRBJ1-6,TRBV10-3,CAISTPTVSGNSPLHF,TGTGCCATCAGCACCCCGACAGTATCGGGGAATTCACCCCTCCACTTT
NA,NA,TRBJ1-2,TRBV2,CASSEASGNSIINYGYTF,TGTGCCAGCAGTGAAGCATCCGGGAATTCCATTATTAACTATGGCTACACCTTC
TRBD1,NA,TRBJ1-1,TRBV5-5,CASSLGTGVNTEAFF,TGTGCCAGCAGCTTGGGGACAGGGGTGAACACTGAAGCTTTCTTT
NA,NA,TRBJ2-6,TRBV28,CASSLSSMSSGANVLTF,TGTGCCAGCAGTTTGTCTAGCATGAGCTCTGGGGCCAACGTCCTGACTTTC